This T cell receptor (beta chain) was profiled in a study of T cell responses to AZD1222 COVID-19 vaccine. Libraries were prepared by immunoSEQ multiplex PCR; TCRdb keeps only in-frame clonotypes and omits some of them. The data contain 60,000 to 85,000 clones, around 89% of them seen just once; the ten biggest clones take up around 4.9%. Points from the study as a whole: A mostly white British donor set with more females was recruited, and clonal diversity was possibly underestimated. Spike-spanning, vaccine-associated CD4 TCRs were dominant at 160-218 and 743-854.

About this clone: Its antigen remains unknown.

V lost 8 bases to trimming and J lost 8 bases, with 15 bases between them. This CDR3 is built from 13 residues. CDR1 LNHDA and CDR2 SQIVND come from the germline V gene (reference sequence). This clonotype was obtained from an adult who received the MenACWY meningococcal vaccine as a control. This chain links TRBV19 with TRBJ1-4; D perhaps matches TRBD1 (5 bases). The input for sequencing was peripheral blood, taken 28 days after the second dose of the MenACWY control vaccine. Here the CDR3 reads CASPLGVREKLFF. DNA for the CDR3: TGTGCCAGTCCCTTAGGGGTACGCGAAAAACTGTTTTTT.